Detailed here is one T cell receptor (beta chain). Its antigen is not identified. The CDR3 is 15 amino acids. The V gene's germline CDR1 is SEHNR and CDR2 FQNEAQ (reference sequence). V was cut by 5 bases and J by 0 bases, with 12 bases left in between. Generated by immunoSEQ multiplex PCR, the TCRdb table keeps only in-frame clones and is missing some. This table holds approximately 1,000 clones, under 75% found once. Each fraction contributed one roughly 450,000-cell aliquot for sequencing. This record belongs to a study of coeliac disease. Study-wide findings and caveats: Cross-contamination between intraepithelial and lamina propria cells was possible. Few TRB amino acid sequences were shared between samples; most were unique.

Material: intraepithelial lymphocytes from the gut. V usage is TRBV7-9 and J usage is TRBJ2-3, with D perhaps TRBD2 (6 bases). The sequence was obtained from a human donor without celiac disease. In DNA, the CDR3 is TGTGCCAGCAGCCCGAGTGGGGGGAGCACAGATACGCAGTATTTT. It encodes CASSPSGGSTDTQYF.